This T cell receptor beta chain was sequenced in a study of blood T cell repertoires in COVID-19. Looking at the study overall: Whether acute or convalescent, the COVID-19 samples came from the United States, Italy and Spain. PBMCs, B-cell-depleted T cells, or T cells provided the cDNA or gDNA that made up the material.

Note on this clone: Germline and junction disagree at one end, which may indicate a read error. This sample includes further DNA sequences coding for the same CDR3.

Generated by immunoSEQ multiplex PCR, the TCRdb table keeps only in-frame clones and is missing some. The profile shows 90,000 to 100,000 clones, roughly 80% of them singletons. The CDR3 is 15 amino acids. The germline CDR1 and CDR2 sequences are LNHDA and SQIVND (reference sequence). Sequencing input: peripheral blood. J is TRBJ2-2 and V is TRBV19; 9 positions match TRBD2. The receptor was derived from a man older than 75 with acute or convalescent COVID-19. The CDR3 nucleotides are TGCGCCCGCGCCGCGGGCGGGGGGGCCGGCGGGGAGCTGTTTTTT. Protein: CARAAGGGAGGELFF.